The 26 T cell receptor beta chains in this list originate from one sample, sequenced in a study of blood T cell repertoires in COVID-19. Produced via immunoSEQ multiplex PCR; TCRdb's table is partial and in-frame only. The sample contains tens of thousands of clones, around 79% of which appear only once. The sequenced sample consisted of peripheral blood. These receptors were obtained from a human donor with active or convalescent COVID-19. The donor label of this sample is uncertain.

The chain has TRBV11-3 and TRBJ2-1; D is ambiguous. Germline CDR1 and CDR2: SGHNT and YENEEA. The CDR3 length is 14 residues. With 2 bases removed from V and 0 bases from J, the gap between germline ends came to 5 bases. The CDR3 sequence is CASSLPSSYNEQFF. The CDR3 nucleotides read TGTGCCAGCAGCTTACCGAGCTCCTACAATGAGCAGTTCTTC.

The chain is built from TRBV9 and TRBJ2-1, with 8 bases lining up with TRBD1. This CDR3 has 16 residues. V lost 3 bases to trimming and J lost 8 bases; unmatched junction nucleotides: 13. Per germline, CDR1 SGDLS and CDR2 YYNGEE. The CDR3 bases are TGTGCCAGCAGCGATCCAGGGGGCGCGGGACAGGATGAGCAGTTCTTC. Protein sequence: CASSDPGGAGQDEQFF.

This clone was found once. The gene calls are TRBV6-5 and TRBJ1-2; 8 bases are shared with TRBD1. The CDR3 is 12 amino acids. Germline values: CDR1 MNHEY, CDR2 SVGAGI. Trimming at V came to 6 bases and at J to 11 bases, leaving 8 bases not matched to a gene. The CDR3 region has the DNA TGTGCCAGCAGGGGACAGGCCCTGGGGTACACCTTC. Protein product: CASRGQALGYTF.

J is TRBJ2-7 and V is TRBV4-1, with TRBD2 matching 8 bases. J lost 5 bases, V lost 1 base, and 10 bases had no gene match. CDR3 size: 16 residues. CDR1 is MGHRA and CDR2 is YSYEKL in the germline V gene. CDR3 bases: TGCGCCAGCAGCCAAGGGCGGGGGGCCCGACCGGACGAGCAGTACTTC. It encodes CASSQGRGARPDEQYF.

The chain combines TRBV3-1 (or the pseudogene TRBV3-2) with TRBJ2-7, with unresolved D. This CDR3 is built from 14 residues. With 5 bases removed from V and 5 bases from J, the gap between germline ends came to 16 bases. CDR1 LGHDT and CDR2 YNNKEL come from the germline V gene (reference sequence). In DNA, the CDR3 is TGTGCCAGCAGCGTCCGCTGGAGCAGTCACGAGCAGTACTTC. This sequence encodes CASSVRWSSHEQYF.

The gene calls are TRBV4-1 and TRBJ2-5; 9 bases map to TRBD1. V lost 2 bases, J lost 5 bases, and 12 bases stayed unmatched. CDR1 is MGHRA and CDR2 is YSYEKL in the germline V gene. CDR3 length: 17 residues. The CDR3 protein is CASSQSYDGTGYETQYF. CDR3 nucleotides: TGCGCCAGCAGCCAATCTTATGACGGGACAGGGTACGAGACCCAGTACTTC.

The chain couples TRBV11-3 to TRBJ2-1; D is perhaps TRBD1 (6 bases). Trimming left V 1 base short and J 5 bases short, with 15 bases between. Germline CDR1 is SGHNT and CDR2 is YENEEA. The CDR3 is made up of 16 amino acids. The CDR3: CASSLAGQQRNNEQFF. In DNA form, the CDR3 reads TGTGCCAGCAGCTTAGCTGGACAGCAACGGAACAATGAGCAGTTCTTC.

The rearrangement links TRBV5-6 to TRBJ2-7; a weak D match, TRBD1 (6 bases). Trimming pared 0 bases from V and 2 bases from J, leaving 12 bases between. The germline gives CDR1 SGHDT, CDR2 YYEEEE. The length of the CDR3 is 15 residues. The CDR3 loop reads CASSLAGTPAYEQYF. DNA of the CDR3: TGTGCCAGCAGCTTGGCTGGGACACCTGCCTACGAGCAGTACTTC.

This clone was counted only a few times. The V and J genes are TRBV18 and TRBJ2-2; a possible D gene is TRBD1 (5 bases). The germline V gene has CDR1 KGHSH and CDR2 LQKENI. Trimming cost V 0 bases and J 3 bases, with 8 bases left between them. The CDR3 has 15 amino acids. The CDR3 DNA reads TGTGCCAGCTCACCACCGAACAGGTACACCGGGGAGCTGTTTTTT. It is translated as CASSPPNRYTGELFF. Using reference TRBV18 and TRBJ2-2 for the parts outside the CDR3, the full variable domain is NAGVMQNPRHLVRRRGQEARLRCSPMKGHSHVYWYRQLPEEGLKFMVYLQKENIIDESGMPKERFSAEFPKEGPSILRIQQVVRGDSAAYFCASSPPNRYTGELFFGEGSRLTVL.

The chain is built from TRBV5-5 and TRBJ2-1; D is ambiguous. The ends were cut back, 0 bases at V and 2 bases at J, with 9 bases in the middle. The CDR3 has 15 residues. Germline CDR1 reads SGHKS; CDR2 reads YYEKEE (reference sequence). In DNA form, the CDR3 reads TGTGCCAGCAGCTTGGAACTCCTTCCCTACAATGAGCAGTTCTTC. Its translation is CASSLELLPYNEQFF.

The rearrangement links TRBV18 to TRBJ2-1, with TRBD1 matching 9 bases. CDR1 is KGHSH and CDR2 is LQKENI in the germline V gene. This CDR3 has 12 residues. V lost 5 bases to trimming and J lost 9 bases; unmatched junction nucleotides: 2. CDR3: CASSGGQGEQFF. The CDR3 coding sequence is TGTGCCAGCTCAGGGGGACAGGGTGAGCAGTTCTTC.

V usage is TRBV5-4 and J usage is TRBJ1-3, with D uncertain. The CDR3 is 15 amino acids. Trimming stripped 1 base from V and 4 bases from J, with 12 bases between. Germline loops: CDR1 SGHNT, CDR2 YYREEE (reference sequence). The CDR3 coding sequence is TGTGCCAGCAGCTTGATAAGTGAGCGCGGAAACACCATATATTTT. This gives the protein CASSLISERGNTIYF.

The V and J genes are TRBV24-1 and TRBJ2-1; D may be TRBD1 (6 bases). The CDR3 is 16 amino acids. V shed 4 bases and J shed 5 bases, with 17 bases lying between them. Germline CDR1 reads KGHDR; CDR2 reads SFDVKD. The CDR3 here is CATSENGGDTDNEQFF. The DNA of the CDR3 is TGTGCCACCAGTGAGAATGGTGGGGACACCGACAATGAGCAGTTCTTC.

The V call is TRBV4-2, the J call TRBJ2-3; 7 bases are a match to TRBD1. The CDR3 extends over 17 amino acids. J gave up 2 bases and V 2 bases, and 10 bases lay outside the gene matches. CDR1 is LGHNA, CDR2 YNFKEQ, per germline. CDR3 DNA: TGTGCCAGCAGCCAACCGATTTCGGGACAGTCCACAGATACGCAGTATTTT. Translation: CASSQPISGQSTDTQYF.

Here the CDR3 DNA reads TGTGCCACCAGTGATTTGCTAAAAAACATTCAGTACTTC. Translated, it gives CATSDLLKNIQYF. V is TRBV24-1 and J is TRBJ2-4; D unresolved. CDR1 is KGHDR and CDR2 is SFDVKD in the germline V gene. V was pared by 0 bases and J by 4 bases, with 3 bases between. CDR3 length: 13 residues.

This clone has only a few counts. Relative to the germline gene, one junction end is altered; a read error may explain this. The chain couples TRBV7-7 to TRBJ2-7; 8 bases are shared with TRBD2. CDR1 is SSHAT and CDR2 is FNYEAQ in the germline V gene (reference sequence). The CDR3 runs to 15 residues. This CDR3 is CASSLREGQYEEQYF. In nucleotides, the CDR3 is TGTGCTAGCAGCTTACGGGAGGGCCAGTATGAAGAGCAGTACTTC.

The chain joins TRBV29-1 to TRBJ1-5; a weak D match, TRBD1 (5 bases). V lost 3 bases and J 2 bases, leaving 14 bases between the germline ends. The V gene's germline CDR1 is SQVTM and CDR2 ANQGSEA. This CDR3 is built from 15 residues. CDR3 loop: CSVEVGGGGNQPQHF. The DNA for the CDR3 is TGCAGCGTTGAGGTCGGGGGGGGTGGCAATCAGCCCCAGCATTTT.

This clone was found many times. The V gene is TRBV6-5, the J gene TRBJ2-7, with D unclear. Trimming shortened V by 6 bases and J by 2 bases, and 14 bases separated the two germline ends. Germline V lookup: CDR1 MNHEY, CDR2 SVGAGI. The length of the CDR3 is 14 residues. The CDR3 sequence is CASRDSISTYEQYF. CDR3 sequence (DNA): TGTGCCAGCAGGGATAGCATTTCGACCTACGAGCAGTACTTC.

CDR3 loop: CASTWQAGIYGYTF. CDR3 bases: TGTGCCAGTACATGGCAGGCAGGGATCTATGGCTACACCTTC. This rearrangement joins TRBV19 to TRBJ1-2, with D perhaps TRBD1 (5 bases). The CDR3 runs 14 residues. CDR1 and CDR2 from the germline V gene are LNHDA and SQIVND (reference sequence). V was shortened by 7 bases and J by 4 bases, with 16 bases between the two germline ends.

The rearrangement joins TRBV12-3 or TRBV12-4 to TRBJ1-1; perhaps TRBD1 as D (5 bases). The CDR3 runs 11 residues. The ends were cut back, 6 bases at V and 8 bases at J, with 10 bases in the middle. The CDR3 region has the DNA TGTGCCAGCAGACGGACAAGAGAAGCTTTCTTT. Translating gives CASRRTREAFF.

This rearrangement joins TRBV28 to TRBJ2-7; 7 positions match TRBD1. CDR1 is MDHEN, CDR2 SYDVKM, per germline. The CDR3 has 14 residues. Losses at the gene ends were 5 bases for V and 7 bases for J; bases not matched to a gene: 11. The CDR3: CASSTGTVLREQYF. The CDR3 DNA sequence: TGTGCCAGCAGTACCGGGACAGTCCTTAGGGAGCAGTACTTC. Full variable domain (missing parts from reference TRBV28 and TRBJ2-7): DVKVTQSSRYLVKRTGEKVFLECVQDMDHENMFWYRQDPGLGLRLIYFSYDVKMKEKGDIPEGYSVSREKKERFSLILESASTNQTSMYLCASSTGTVLREQYFGPGTRLTVT.

V gene TRBV19 combines with J gene TRBJ1-2; no reliable D call. With 7 bases removed from V and 0 bases from J, the gap between germline ends came to 12 bases. This CDR3 contains 14 residues. CDR1 and CDR2 from the germline V gene are LNHDA and SQIVND (reference sequence). The CDR3 sequence: CASTIPPANYGYTF. CDR3 DNA sequence: TGTGCCAGTACCATCCCGCCAGCTAACTATGGCTACACCTTC.

The chain recombines TRBV4-1 with TRBJ1-4; 8 bases line up with TRBD1. This CDR3 region has 18 residues. Germline lookup yields CDR1 MGHRA and CDR2 YSYEKL. J was trimmed by 5 bases and V by 2 bases; bases with no gene match: 13. The CDR3 protein is CASSQREVVGQGNEKLFF. The CDR3 DNA reads as TGCGCCAGCAGCCAACGGGAGGTAGTTGGACAGGGAAATGAAAAACTGTTTTTT.

The gene calls are TRBV4-1 and TRBJ2-1; 9 bases are a match to TRBD2. CDR1 is MGHRA, CDR2 YSYEKL, per germline. The CDR3 has 15 amino acids. The V segment lost 7 bases and the J segment 9 bases; nucleotides outside the gene matches: 13. CDR3 loop: CASMLAGGPGSEQFF. The CDR3 nucleotides are TGCGCCAGCATGTTGGCGGGAGGGCCCGGAAGTGAGCAGTTCTTC.

The rearrangement joins TRBV3-1 (or the pseudogene TRBV3-2) to TRBJ2-7, with D tentatively TRBD1 (5 bases). Germline loops: CDR1 LGHDT, CDR2 YNNKEL (reference sequence). This CDR3 has 16 amino acids. V lost 4 bases and J 4 bases, leaving 20 bases between the germline ends. The CDR3 region is CASSPPLGRAGYEQYF. The DNA of the CDR3 is TGTGCCAGCAGCCCCCCCCTCGGCAGGGCTGGGTACGAGCAGTACTTC.

The DNA for the CDR3 is TGTGCCAGCATTCCAGGACAGACTACTGAAGCTTTCTTT. The encoded protein is CASIPGQTTEAFF. The V gene is TRBV21-1, the J gene TRBJ1-1; the D call of TRBD1 is as the table states it, not checked on the DNA. TRBV21-1 is reported as a pseudogene. The CDR3 sequence is 13 residues long.